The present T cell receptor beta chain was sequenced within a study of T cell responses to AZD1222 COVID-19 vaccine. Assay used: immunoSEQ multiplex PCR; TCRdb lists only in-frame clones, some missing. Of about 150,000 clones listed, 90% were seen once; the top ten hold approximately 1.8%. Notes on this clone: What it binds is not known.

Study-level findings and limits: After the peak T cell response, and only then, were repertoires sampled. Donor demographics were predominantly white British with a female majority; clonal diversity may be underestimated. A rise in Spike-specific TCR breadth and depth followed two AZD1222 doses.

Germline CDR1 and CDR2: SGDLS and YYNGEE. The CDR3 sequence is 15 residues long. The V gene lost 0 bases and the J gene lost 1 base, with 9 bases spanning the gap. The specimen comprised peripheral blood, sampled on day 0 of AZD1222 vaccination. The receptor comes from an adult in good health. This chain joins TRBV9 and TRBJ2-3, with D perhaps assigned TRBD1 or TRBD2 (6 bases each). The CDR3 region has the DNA TGTGCCAGCAGCGTAGAGGGGGAGGGCACAGATACGCAGTATTTT. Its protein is CASSVEGEGTDTQYF.